Presented here are 26 T cell receptor beta chains from one specimen sequenced in a study of response to subunit inactivated influenza vaccine. TCRdb re-called the RT-PCR reads through MiXCR, storing one row per CDR3 protein. The sample has 550,000 to 600,000 distinct CDR3 sequences; approximately 10% are singletons. This specimen was PBMCs from blood, taken on the day of vaccination. These receptors were collected from a middle-aged man who received an inactivated influenza vaccine.

J is TRBJ2-3 and V is TRBV19; a possible D gene is TRBD2 (5 bases). Germline V gene sequence: CDR1 LNHDA, CDR2 SQIVND (reference sequence). The CDR3 runs 16 residues. V shed 6 bases and J shed 2 bases, with 18 bases lying between them. The CDR3 bases are TGTGCCAGTAGCAGACGGACTGGAGCCTTCACAGATACGCAGTATTTT. Encoded protein: CASSRRTGAFTDTQYF.

The table lists this clonotype with a few counts. The V call is TRBV5-1, the J call TRBJ2-7; D is possibly TRBD2 (5 bases). The V end was cut by 4 bases, the J end by 4 bases, with 21 bases between. Germline V gene data show CDR1 as SGHRS and CDR2 as YFSETQ. This CDR3 region has 16 residues. CDR3 protein: CASSISGSERVYEQYF. CDR3 in DNA: TGCGCCAGCAGCATATCGGGGTCCGAACGCGTTTACGAGCAGTACTTC.

The chain employs TRBV19 and TRBJ2-1; TRBD1 matches 7 bases. Germline loops: CDR1 LNHDA, CDR2 SQIVND (reference sequence). V shed 5 bases, J shed 6 bases, and the junction held 10 bases outside the gene matches. The CDR3 has 15 residues. CDR3 residues: CASSYFGDSINEQFF. CDR3 in DNA: TGTGCCAGTAGTTATTTTGGGGACAGTATCAATGAGCAGTTCTTC.

This clonotype turned up a few times. This rearrangement joins TRBV12-3 or TRBV12-4 to TRBJ1-5; the match to TRBD1 covers 7 bases. This CDR3 contains 13 residues. V trimming: 2 bases; J trimming: 6 bases; junction bases outside the gene matches: 1. The CDR3 coding sequence is TGTGCCAGCAGTTTAACAGGGGCTCAGCCCCAGCATTTT. Its protein is CASSLTGAQPQHF.

The chain has TRBV12-3 or TRBV12-4 and TRBJ2-2; 14 nucleotides align to TRBD2. V was pared by 4 bases and J by 4 bases, with 5 bases of the junction left unmatched. This CDR3 has 17 amino acids. The CDR3 loop reads CASSSPGLAGGTGELFF. The CDR3 DNA is TGTGCCAGCAGTTCCCCCGGACTAGCGGGGGGCACCGGGGAGCTGTTTTTT.

The rearrangement links TRBV12-3 or TRBV12-4 to TRBJ2-4; 9 positions match TRBD1. This CDR3 region has 16 residues. J gave up 2 bases and V 7 bases, and 9 bases lay outside the gene matches. The CDR3: CASTTDGQGTKNIQYF. CDR3 in DNA: TGTGCCAGCACGACCGATGGACAGGGGACCAAAAACATTCAGTACTTC.

This clonotype was seen repeatedly, ten times or more. The chain employs TRBV29-1 and TRBJ2-7; D not certain. With 4 bases removed from V and 0 bases from J, the gap between germline ends came to 13 bases. This CDR3 region has 14 residues. CDR1 and CDR2 (germline): SQVTM, ANQGSEA. The CDR3 loop is CSVARSANSYEQYF. For the CDR3, the DNA is TGCAGCGTTGCCAGAAGCGCCAACTCCTACGAGCAGTACTTC.

Many counts were recorded for this clonotype. This chain connects TRBV11-1 to TRBJ1-2; a possible D gene is TRBD1 (5 bases). Trimming shortened V by 5 bases and J by 3 bases, and 10 bases separated the two germline ends. The CDR3 extends over 13 amino acids. Per the germline V gene, CDR1 is SGHAT and CDR2 is FQDESV (reference sequence). The CDR3 region has the DNA TGTGCCAGCAGCCCGACAGCAGACTATGGCTACACCTTC. Protein sequence: CASSPTADYGYTF. The variable domain in full, completed from reference TRBV11-1 and TRBJ1-2, reads EAEVAQSPRYKITEKSQAVAFWCDPISGHATLYWYRQILGQGPELLVQFQDESVVDDSQLPKDRFSAERLKGVDSTLKIQPAELGDSAMYLCASSPTADYGYTFGSGTRLTVV.

In this sample, this clonotype turned up a few times. J is TRBJ2-7 and V is TRBV27; TRBD1 aligns across 7 bases. Germline V gene sequence: CDR1 MNHEY, CDR2 SMNVEV (reference sequence). There are 15 residues in the CDR3. Losses at the gene ends were 5 bases for V and 3 bases for J; bases not matched to a gene: 10. The CDR3 DNA reads TGTGCCAGCAGTCAACGACCGGGACAGATCTACGAGCAGTACTTC. Its protein product is CASSQRPGQIYEQYF.

This clonotype was seen a few times. V gene TRBV29-1 combines with J gene TRBJ2-7; D is unresolved. This CDR3 has 15 amino acids. Germline V CDR1 and CDR2: SQVTM, ANQGSEA. The V end was cut by 4 bases, the J end by 0 bases, with 16 bases between. As DNA, the CDR3 is TGCAGCGTTGGTTTCGGTAGCTTGAGCTCCTACGAGCAGTACTTC. Amino acids: CSVGFGSLSSYEQYF.

This clonotype was observed a handful of times. The chain links TRBV20-1 to TRBJ2-1, with 10 nucleotides matching TRBD1. Looked up from germline, CDR1 is DFQATT and CDR2 is SNEGSKA (reference sequence). V dropped 5 bases and J dropped 7; count of bases not matched to a gene: 8. This CDR3 has 14 amino acids. The CDR3 loop is CSARGQGVRNEQFF. As DNA, the CDR3 is TGCAGTGCTCGCGGACAGGGGGTTCGAAATGAGCAGTTCTTC.

In its sample, this clonotype was seen a few times. This sequence joins TRBV7-3 and TRBJ1-1; D possibly corresponds to TRBD1 (6 bases). This CDR3 comprises 13 residues. The germline V and J ends were trimmed by 6 bases and 1 base, with 9 bases remaining between them. Germline V CDR1 and CDR2: SGHTA, FQGTGA. The CDR3 loop is CASRDSPNTEAFF. The CDR3 nucleotides are TGTGCCAGCAGGGACAGCCCGAACACTGAAGCTTTCTTT.

This clonotype was counted a few times. V gene TRBV3-1 combines with J gene TRBJ2-3, with 10 bases aligning to TRBD2. This CDR3 spans 12 amino acids. Looked up from germline, CDR1 is LGHDT and CDR2 is YNNKEL (reference sequence). J gave up 15 bases and V 4 bases, and 7 bases lay outside the gene matches. The CDR3 here is CASSPERGGPYF. CDR3 DNA: TGTGCCAGCAGCCCAGAGCGGGGGGGCCCCTATTTT.

This chain connects TRBV27 to TRBJ1-5; 7 nucleotides match TRBD1. Trimming cost V 4 bases and J 2 bases; bases outside gene matches: 8. This CDR3 has 16 amino acids. Germline V gives CDR1 MNHEY, CDR2 SMNVEV (reference sequence). Here the CDR3 DNA reads TGTGCCAGCAGTTCGAACAGGGGAATTGGCAATCAGCCCCAGCATTTT. This translates into CASSSNRGIGNQPQHF.

The chain joins TRBV7-9 to TRBJ1-2; a possible D gene is TRBD1 (5 bases). V shed 3 bases and J shed 6 bases, with 11 bases lying between them. Germline CDR1 reads SEHNR; CDR2 reads FQNEAQ (reference sequence). CDR3 size: 13 residues. The CDR3 DNA reads as TGTGCCAGCAGCTTCAGGGAGGAGGATGGCTACACCTTC. This sequence encodes CASSFREEDGYTF.

This clonotype was observed once. The chain has TRBV5-6 and TRBJ2-5; TRBD2 matches at 8 bases. Trimming removed 3 bases from V and 5 bases from J; junction bases left unmatched: 9. This CDR3 has 15 residues. Germline V gives CDR1 SGHDT, CDR2 YYEEEE. CDR3 sequence reads: CASSWAVAGFETQYF. The DNA for the CDR3 is TGTGCCAGCAGCTGGGCGGTAGCGGGGTTTGAGACCCAGTACTTC.

This clonotype was seen a few times. J is TRBJ2-2 and V is TRBV29-1; the match to TRBD2 covers 8 bases. This CDR3 contains 15 residues. CDR1 and CDR2 (germline): SQVTM, ANQGSEA. The junction had 6 bases not matched to a gene; V was cut back by 2 bases and J by 4 bases. The CDR3 protein is CSVETGTRVTGELFF. In nucleotides, the CDR3 is TGCAGCGTTGAAACCGGGACTAGAGTCACCGGGGAGCTGTTTTTT.

This clonotype was seen at least ten times. This chain connects TRBV7-9 to TRBJ2-1, with D perhaps matching TRBD1 or TRBD2 (5 bases each). V was trimmed by 0 bases and J by 6 bases, leaving 18 bases between them. Germline-derived CDR1 and CDR2 are SEHNR and FQNEAQ (reference sequence). CDR3 length: 17 amino acids. The CDR3 region is CASSLARDLGWANEQFF. CDR3 nucleotide sequence: TGTGCCAGCAGCTTAGCTCGGGACCTAGGCTGGGCCAATGAGCAGTTCTTC.

This clonotype has ten or more counts. This rearrangement joins TRBV6-2 or TRBV6-3 to TRBJ1-1, with D hard to call. Germline V gene data show CDR1 as MNHEY and CDR2 as SVGEGT. V dropped 2 bases and J dropped 1 base, with 5 bases sitting between them. There are 13 residues in the CDR3. CDR3 nucleotides: TGTGCCAGCAGTTACGGGAGGAACACTGAAGCTTTCTTT. It specifies CASSYGRNTEAFF.

This clonotype was counted between two and nine times. The chain links TRBV20-1 to TRBJ2-7; D may be TRBD2 (6 bases). Germline V gene sequence: CDR1 DFQATT, CDR2 SNEGSKA (reference sequence). V was pared by 1 base and J by 7 bases, with 17 bases between. CDR3 size: 14 residues. CDR3 residues: CSARALPTGVEQYF. The CDR3 DNA is TGCAGTGCTAGAGCTCTGCCTACGGGGGTAGAGCAGTACTTC.

V is TRBV24-1 and J is TRBJ2-1, with a weak D call TRBD2 (5 bases). V dropped 1 base and J dropped 9 bases, with 18 bases sitting between them. The CDR3 runs 16 residues. In germline, CDR1 is KGHDR, CDR2 SFDVKD. The CDR3 sequence: CATSDLSGREGGEQFF. The CDR3, as DNA: TGTGCCACCAGTGATTTATCGGGAAGGGAAGGAGGTGAGCAGTTCTTC.

J is TRBJ2-3 and V is TRBV7-2; possible D gene TRBD2, 7 bases. Germline values: CDR1 SGHTA, CDR2 FQGNSA. The V end was cut by 7 bases, the J end by 2 bases, with 19 bases between. This CDR3 region has 16 residues. CDR3 sequence reads: CASTPRGGLLTDTQYF. In DNA, the CDR3 is TGTGCCAGCACCCCGAGGGGGGGACTCCTCACAGATACGCAGTATTTT.

The CDR3 nucleotides read TGTGCCAGCAGCAGCTCTTTTCGTATCGTGGACATTTTGGTAACAGATACGCAGTATTTT. It translates to CASSSSFRIVDILVTDTQYF. This rearrangement joins TRBV21-1 to TRBJ2-3; the tabulated D call, TRBD1, remains unverified against the DNA. TRBV21-1 corresponds to a pseudogene. The CDR3 spans 20 residues.

This clonotype came up a few times. The V and J genes are TRBV28 and TRBJ1-6, with D unresolved. V lost 6 bases and J 10 bases, leaving 13 bases between the germline ends. CDR1 and CDR2 from the germline V gene are MDHEN and SYDVKM. This CDR3 is built from 13 residues. CDR3 sequence reads: CASSEVRRSPLHF. The CDR3 region has the DNA TGTGCCAGCAGCGAAGTGAGGAGATCACCCCTCCACTTT.

V is TRBV5-6 and J is TRBJ2-5, with D hard to call. V lost 1 base and J lost 2, with 9 bases in between. Per the germline V gene, CDR1 is SGHDT and CDR2 is YYEEEE. The CDR3 has 14 residues. CDR3 nucleotides: TGTGCCAGCAGCTTGCACCCGCAACAAGAGACCCAGTACTTC. Its protein is CASSLHPQQETQYF.

This clonotype was seen a handful of times. V is TRBV7-2 and J is TRBJ1-2; 8 nucleotides align to TRBD1. Germline loops: CDR1 SGHTA, CDR2 FQGNSA. The junction had 7 bases not matched to a gene; V was cut back by 3 bases and J by 7 bases. This CDR3 contains 14 residues. The CDR3 loop is CASSFGQGVVGYTF. The CDR3 nucleotides read TGTGCCAGCAGCTTCGGACAGGGAGTGGTTGGCTACACCTTC.